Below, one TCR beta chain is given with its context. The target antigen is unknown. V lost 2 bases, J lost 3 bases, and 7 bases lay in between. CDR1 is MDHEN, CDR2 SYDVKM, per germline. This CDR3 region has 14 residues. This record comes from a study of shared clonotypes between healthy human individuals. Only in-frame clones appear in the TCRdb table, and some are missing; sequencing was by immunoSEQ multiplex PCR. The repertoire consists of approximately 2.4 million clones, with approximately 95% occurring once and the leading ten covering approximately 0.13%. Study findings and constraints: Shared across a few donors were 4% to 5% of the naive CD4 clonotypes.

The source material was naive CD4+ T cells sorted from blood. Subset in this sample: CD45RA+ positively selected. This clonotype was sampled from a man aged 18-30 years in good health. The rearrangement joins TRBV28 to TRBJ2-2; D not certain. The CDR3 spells CASSLRPYTGELFF. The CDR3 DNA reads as TGTGCCAGCAGTTTACGCCCATACACCGGGGAGCTGTTTTTT.